A selection of T cell receptor beta chains follows, all from one sample in a study of T cells in Graves' hyperthyroidism and ophthalmopathy. TCRdb passed the multiplex PCR reads through MiXCR, listing each CDR3 protein once. Altogether fewer than 250,000 distinct CDR3 sequences are present, almost 25% being singletons, with the ten largest covering about a third. The sample consisted of blood. The receptors come from a woman in her thirties or forties with Graves' ophthalmopathy. The CDR3 runs from the conserved cysteine through the conserved F or W. A D gene is named only where the DNA matches it firmly. Clone size is given for some rows only: seen once, a few or many times, or a class if the clone is expanded.

clone_size: many
v_call: TRBV30
d_call: NA
j_call: TRBJ1-2
cdr3_nt: TGTGCCTGGCTAGGGGGGAGCGGTGATGGCTACACCTTC
cdr3_aa: CAWLGGSGDGYTF

clone_size: NA
v_call: TRBV20-1
d_call: TRBD2
j_call: TRBJ2-7
cdr3_nt: TGCAGTGCTAGAGTAGCGGGTGTGGACGAGCAGTACTTC
cdr3_aa: CSARVAGVDEQYF

clone_size: many
v_call: TRBV11-2
d_call: NA
j_call: TRBJ1-1
cdr3_nt: TGTGCCAGCAGCTTCCCAGGGGACGCTGAAGCTTTCTTT
cdr3_aa: CASSFPGDAEAFF

clone_size: many
v_call: TRBV20-1
d_call: NA
j_call: TRBJ2-7
cdr3_nt: TGCAGTGCTAGTGCCGACAGCCTCCGGGACTCAACCTACGAGCAGTACTTC
cdr3_aa: CSASADSLRDSTYEQYF

clone_size: NA
v_call: TRBV6-1
d_call: TRBD1
j_call: TRBJ1-2
cdr3_nt: TGTGCCAGCAGTGAATATCCAGGGGGCGCGTTTGACTATGGCTACACCTTC
cdr3_aa: CASSEYPGGAFDYGYTF

clone_size: NA
v_call: TRBV6-1
d_call: NA
j_call: TRBJ1-5
cdr3_nt: TGTGCCAGCAGTGAATCGACTGGAAATCAGCCCCAGCATTTT
cdr3_aa: CASSESTGNQPQHF

clone_size: many
v_call: TRBV11-1
d_call: TRBD1
j_call: TRBJ2-3
cdr3_nt: TGTGCCAGCAGCCCAGAGGGGACAGTCCACACAGATACGCAGTATTTT
cdr3_aa: CASSPEGTVHTDTQYF

clone_size: many
v_call: TRBV20-1
d_call: TRBD1
j_call: TRBJ1-2
cdr3_nt: TGCAGTGCTAAGCAACAGGGGCCGGCTAACTATGGCTACACCTTC
cdr3_aa: CSAKQQGPANYGYTF

clone_size: NA
v_call: TRBV12-3/TRBV12-4
d_call: NA
j_call: TRBJ1-5
cdr3_nt: TGTGCCAGCAGTTTAGTGGAGGGGGTTCAGCCCCAGCATTTT
cdr3_aa: CASSLVEGVQPQHF

clone_size: few
v_call: TRBV6-1
d_call: TRBD1
j_call: TRBJ2-5
cdr3_nt: TGTGCCAGCAGATGGACAGGGCGGGAGACCCAGTACTTC
cdr3_aa: CASRWTGRETQYF

clone_size: NA
v_call: TRBV11-1
d_call: NA
j_call: TRBJ1-4
cdr3_nt: TGTGCCAGCAGCATTGGGACGGCAACTAATGAAAAACTGTTTTTT
cdr3_aa: CASSIGTATNEKLFF

clone_size: many
v_call: TRBV28
d_call: TRBD1
j_call: TRBJ1-5
cdr3_nt: TGTGCCAGCAGTCCCGAGAGACAGGGGGGGGGCAATCAGCCCCAGCATTTT
cdr3_aa: CASSPERQGGGNQPQHF

clone_size: many
v_call: TRBV24-1
d_call: NA
j_call: TRBJ2-5
cdr3_nt: TGTGCCACCAGGGGGGCAGGCAACCAAGAGACCCAGTACTTC
cdr3_aa: CATRGAGNQETQYF

clone_size: many
v_call: TRBV9
d_call: NA
j_call: TRBJ2-7
cdr3_nt: TGTGCCAGCAGCGTAGCTGGAGTCCCCTACGAGCAGTACTTC
cdr3_aa: CASSVAGVPYEQYF

clone_size: many
v_call: TRBV19
d_call: TRBD1
j_call: TRBJ1-1
cdr3_nt: TGTGCCAGTAGTGACAGGGGGATAATGAACACTGAAGCTTTCTTT
cdr3_aa: CASSDRGIMNTEAFF

clone_size: many
v_call: TRBV12-3/TRBV12-4
d_call: TRBD1
j_call: TRBJ1-3
cdr3_nt: TGTGCCAGCTCTCGGACAGGGCTGGGTCTGGGAAACACCATATATTTT
cdr3_aa: CASSRTGLGLGNTIYF

clone_size: many
v_call: TRBV7-3
d_call: NA
j_call: TRBJ1-2
cdr3_nt: TGTGCCAGCAGCTTAACCGGCCAGTTCTACACCTTC
cdr3_aa: CASSLTGQFYTF

clone_size: many
v_call: TRBV20-1
d_call: TRBD1
j_call: TRBJ1-5
cdr3_nt: TGCAGTGCGCAGATCCACAGGGGGCCCCAGCCCCAGCATTTT
cdr3_aa: CSAQIHRGPQPQHF

clone_size: once
v_call: TRBV7-2
d_call: NA
j_call: TRBJ1-1
cdr3_nt: TGTGCCAGCAGCTCGGGACCGAGCACTGAAGCTTTCTTT
cdr3_aa: CASSSGPSTEAFF

clone_size: NA
v_call: TRBV6-1
d_call: TRBD1
j_call: TRBJ1-6
cdr3_nt: TGTGCCAGCAGTGTACGGGACAGGGATTCACCCCTCCACTTT
cdr3_aa: CASSVRDRDSPLHF

clone_size: NA
v_call: TRBV20-1
d_call: NA
j_call: TRBJ2-7
cdr3_nt: TGCAGTGCTTGGGAGGACATGCGCTACGAGCAGTACTTC
cdr3_aa: CSAWEDMRYEQYF

clone_size: once
v_call: TRBV10-3
d_call: TRBD1
j_call: TRBJ1-3
cdr3_nt: TGTGCCATCAGTCCCGGGACAGGAGGTACTGGAAACACCATATATTTT
cdr3_aa: CAISPGTGGTGNTIYF

clone_size: many
v_call: TRBV20-1
d_call: TRBD1
j_call: TRBJ2-7
cdr3_nt: TGCAGTGCCGCAGGACTGGGACAGGGGAGGGCCTACGAGCAGTACTTC
cdr3_aa: CSAAGLGQGRAYEQYF

clone_size: NA
v_call: TRBV2
d_call: NA
j_call: TRBJ2-5
cdr3_nt: TGTGCCAGCAGTCCACGACTAGTAGAGACCCAGTACTTC
cdr3_aa: CASSPRLVETQYF

clone_size: many
v_call: TRBV13
d_call: TRBD1
j_call: TRBJ2-5
cdr3_nt: TGTGCCAGCACCCGGACAGGGGTGGTACAAGAGACCCAGTACTTC
cdr3_aa: CASTRTGVVQETQYF

clone_size: NA
v_call: TRBV28
d_call: NA
j_call: TRBJ1-1
cdr3_nt: TGTGCCAGCAGAGTCACAAGGGGCGGCACTGAAGCTTTCTTT
cdr3_aa: CASRVTRGGTEAFF

clone_size: many
v_call: TRBV28
d_call: TRBD2
j_call: TRBJ2-7
cdr3_nt: TGTGCCAGCAGTCATCCTAGCGGGAGTCCGTACGAGCAGTACTTC
cdr3_aa: CASSHPSGSPYEQYF

clone_size: NA
v_call: TRBV7-9
d_call: NA
j_call: TRBJ2-7
cdr3_nt: TGTGCCAGCAGCTTCTCACAGGGTGGATCCGAGCAGTACTTC
cdr3_aa: CASSFSQGGSEQYF

clone_size: many
v_call: TRBV30
d_call: NA
j_call: TRBJ1-5
cdr3_nt: TGTGCCTGGAGCCGGGGGCAGGGCGATCAGCCCCAGCATTTT
cdr3_aa: CAWSRGQGDQPQHF

clone_size: NA
v_call: TRBV6-2/TRBV6-3
d_call: NA
j_call: TRBJ1-2
cdr3_nt: TGTGCCAGCAGCTATGCAGGGGATGGCTACACCTTC
cdr3_aa: CASSYAGDGYTF

clone_size: many
v_call: TRBV28
d_call: NA
j_call: TRBJ2-5
cdr3_nt: TGTGCCAGCAACCCCGCCGGGCAGGGACGACAAGAGACCCAGTACTTC
cdr3_aa: CASNPAGQGRQETQYF

clone_size: NA
v_call: TRBV12-5
d_call: NA
j_call: TRBJ2-2
cdr3_nt: TGTGCTAGTGGTTTGGTACTTCAAGCGAACACCGGGGAGCTGTTTTTT
cdr3_aa: CASGLVLQANTGELFF

clone_size: many
v_call: TRBV7-9
d_call: NA
j_call: TRBJ2-7
cdr3_nt: TGTGCCAGCAGCTTAGTCACGGCGGAATCCTACGAGCAGTACTTC
cdr3_aa: CASSLVTAESYEQYF

clone_size: NA
v_call: TRBV12-5
d_call: NA
j_call: TRBJ1-1
cdr3_nt: TGTGCTGGCCTGGAGGGGACTGAAGCTTTCTTT
cdr3_aa: CAGLEGTEAFF

clone_size: NA
v_call: TRBV11-2
d_call: TRBD1
j_call: TRBJ1-1
cdr3_nt: TGTGCCAGCAGCCAATTACAAAAGACAGGGGTGAACACTGAAGCTTTCTTT
cdr3_aa: CASSQLQKTGVNTEAFF

clone_size: once
v_call: TRBV7-3
d_call: TRBD2
j_call: TRBJ2-5
cdr3_nt: TGTGCCAGCAGCCCGACTCTGCGGGGGGGCCAAGAGACCCAGTACTTC
cdr3_aa: CASSPTLRGGQETQYF

clone_size: few
v_call: TRBV30
d_call: NA
j_call: TRBJ1-1
cdr3_nt: TGTGCCTGGAACGGACAAACGGAGGGCACTGAAGCTTTCTTT
cdr3_aa: CAWNGQTEGTEAFF

clone_size: NA
v_call: TRBV6-1
d_call: TRBD2
j_call: TRBJ2-5
cdr3_nt: TGTGCCAGCACTCCCTGGGGGAGCGGGAGCCAAGAGACCCAGTACTTC
cdr3_aa: CASTPWGSGSQETQYF

clone_size: NA
v_call: TRBV7-9
d_call: TRBD1
j_call: TRBJ2-7
cdr3_nt: TGTGCCGGACAGGGGGACGAGCAGTACTTC
cdr3_aa: CAGQGDEQYF

clone_size: many
v_call: TRBV30
d_call: TRBD1
j_call: TRBJ1-6
cdr3_nt: TGTGCCTGGAGGGCACAGGGGGGATCACCCCTCCACTTT
cdr3_aa: CAWRAQGGSPLHF